These T cell receptor beta chains were read from a single sample in a study of T cells after yellow fever vaccination. Using its own MiXCR run on the 5' RACE reads, TCRdb lists one record per CDR3 protein. The sample shows approximately 250,000 distinct CDR3 sequences, about 7% of them seen only once. The sequencing here drew on CD4+ T cells sorted from PBMCs, taken on the day of the yellow fever booster vaccination. Receptor source: a man younger than 40 who received the YFV17D yellow fever vaccine. CDR3s include the opening cysteine and the closing phenylalanine or tryptophan. D genes are given only for firm matches. Not every row has a clone size; where given, it reads once, few, many or a size class.

>TRBJ1-1|TRBV7-8|14|NA|few
TGTGCCAGCAGCTTAGTTGAGGCGAACACTGAAGCTTTCTTT
CASSLVEANTEAFF
>TRBJ2-1|TRBV30|15|TRBD2|many
TGTGCCTGGAACACTCTAGCGGGAGTTGGCAATGAGCAGTTCTTC
CAWNTLAGVGNEQFF
>TRBJ2-5|TRBV20-1|13|NA|NA
TGCAGTGCTAGAGAGACAGGCCCGGGGGCCCAGTACTTC
CSARETGPGAQYF
>TRBJ2-2|TRBV19|16|TRBD2|NA
TGTGCCAGTAGTGCCCCGAGCGGGAGGGCGGCCGGGGAGCTGTTTTTT
CASSAPSGRAAGELFF
>TRBJ2-3|TRBV24-1|15|NA|NA
TGTGCCACCAGTGCAGCGGAGACTAGCACAGATACGCAGTATTTT
CATSAAETSTDTQYF
>TRBJ2-1|TRBV12-3/TRBV12-4|12|TRBD2|few
TGTGCCAGCAGTCCGGGGACTAGCCGTCCGTTCTTC
CASSPGTSRPFF
>TRBJ2-3|TRBV6-1|12|NA|many
TGTGCCAGCAGTCCTTCTCGGGATACGCAGTATTTT
CASSPSRDTQYF
>TRBJ1-5|TRBV18|15|TRBD1|NA
TGTGCCAGCTCACCAGGGACAGGGGATAATCAGCCCCAGCATTTT
CASSPGTGDNQPQHF
>TRBJ2-1|TRBV4-3|16|TRBD2|few
TGCGCCAGCAGCCAGGGGGCGGCGGGAGGCTACAATGAGCAGTTCTTC
CASSQGAAGGYNEQFF
>TRBJ1-2|TRBV11-2|12|NA|NA
TGTGCCAGCAGCTCGGAAGGTTATGGCTACACCTTC
CASSSEGYGYTF
>TRBJ2-5|TRBV10-3|14|TRBD2|few
TGTGCCATCAGTGAGAGGCTAGCGGGAGAGACCCAGTACTTC
CAISERLAGETQYF
>TRBJ1-1|TRBV5-6|14|NA|few
TGTGCCAGCAGCTTGAGGGTTATCGGGACTGAAGCTTTCTTT
CASSLRVIGTEAFF
>TRBJ2-1|TRBV5-1|16|NA|NA
TGCGCCAGCAGCTTGGTCCCAGGGGCCACCTACAATGAGCAGTTCTTC
CASSLVPGATYNEQFF
>TRBJ2-3|TRBV10-3|16|NA|NA
TGTGCCATCAGTGAGTCGGGTCTAACTAGCACAGATACGCAGTATTTT
CAISESGLTSTDTQYF
>TRBJ2-1|TRBV28|16|NA|many
TGTGCCAGCAGTTTCGGTGGAACGAGAGCTTGGAATGAGCAGTTCTTC
CASSFGGTRAWNEQFF
>TRBJ2-7|TRBV20-1|13|TRBD2|many
TGCAGTGCCCCAACTAGCGGTGCCTACGAGCAGTACTTC
CSAPTSGAYEQYF
>TRBJ2-3|TRBV10-3|12|NA|few
TGTGCCATCGGGGCAGGGGAGGATACGCAGTATTTT
CAIGAGEDTQYF
>TRBJ1-1|TRBV29-1|13|NA|once
TGCAGCACCGGACAGAACATGAACACTGAAGCTTTCTTT
CSTGQNMNTEAFF
>TRBJ1-2|TRBV4-3|15|NA|few
TGCGCCAGCAGCCAAGATGGCGTAGCGGACTATGGCTACACCTTC
CASSQDGVADYGYTF
>TRBJ2-3|TRBV5-6|16|TRBD2|many
TGTGCCAGCAGCTTGGGCGGGAGGGCAGTGGGAGATACGCAGTATTTT
CASSLGGRAVGDTQYF
>TRBJ2-3|TRBV3-1|15|TRBD2|few
TGTGCCAGCAGCCAAGCAGCGGGAGTGTCAGATACGCAGTATTTT
CASSQAAGVSDTQYF
>TRBJ2-7|TRBV20-1|13|NA|NA
TGCAGTGCAGAAACGGGACGAAGCTACGAGCAGTACTTC
CSAETGRSYEQYF
>TRBJ2-7|TRBV20-1|13|TRBD2|few
TGCAGTGCCGAAGCGGGAGTCTCCTACGAGCAGTACTTC
CSAEAGVSYEQYF
>TRBJ2-3|TRBV5-1|14|NA|NA
TGCGCCAGCAGCTTTTCCCAGAACACAGATACGCAGTATTTT
CASSFSQNTDTQYF
>TRBJ2-1|TRBV9|16|TRBD2|few
TGTGCCAGCAGCGAGAGGCGGGAGAGCTCCTACAATGAGCAGTTCTTC
CASSERRESSYNEQFF
>TRBJ2-7|TRBV12-3/TRBV12-4|12|NA|many
TGTGCCAGCAGTGCCACTAAGCCTAAGCAGTACTTC
CASSATKPKQYF
>TRBJ2-4|TRBV7-9|15|NA|many
TGTGCCAGCAGCTTGATGGGGGACACCAAAAACATTCAGTACTTC
CASSLMGDTKNIQYF
>TRBJ2-7|TRBV7-8|16|TRBD2|NA
TGTGCCAGCAGCCCGCCTGGGACTAGCAGAGGCTACGAGCAGTACTTC
CASSPPGTSRGYEQYF
>TRBJ2-7|TRBV3-1|15|TRBD1|few
TGTGCCAGCACCCCCAGACGGACAGGGGGCGCCGAGCAGTACTTC
CASTPRRTGGAEQYF
>TRBJ2-1|TRBV20-1|15|NA|NA
TGCAGTGCTAGGGCCCCTCGAGCGGAGAACAATGAGCAGTTCTTC
CSARAPRAENNEQFF
>TRBJ2-1|TRBV20-1|14|TRBD2|NA
TGCAGTGCTTCACTAGCGCAAAGGGCCAATGAGCAGTTCTTC
CSASLAQRANEQFF
>TRBJ2-3|TRBV7-2|15|NA|many
TGTGCCAGCAGCTTAGTAGTCGCTAGCACAGATACGCAGTATTTT
CASSLVVASTDTQYF
>TRBJ2-5|TRBV7-2|15|TRBD2|many
TGTGCCAGCAGCTTTGTAGCGGGAGTCTCAGAGACCCAGTACTTC
CASSFVAGVSETQYF
>TRBJ2-7|TRBV20-1|16|TRBD2|few
TGCAGTGCTTCGAGTAGCGGGAGGGCCGGGAGATACGAGCAGTACTTC
CSASSSGRAGRYEQYF
>TRBJ2-5|TRBV29-1|10|NA|NA
TGCAGCGTTAGGCGGGAGACCCAGTACTTC
CSVRRETQYF